These 13 T cell receptor beta chains came from one sample sequenced in a study of T cells in Graves' hyperthyroidism and ophthalmopathy (dated by TCRdb to the late 2010s). The library was generated by multiplex PCR. TCRdb lists the instrument as Illumina HiSeq 2000. The TCR beta CDR3 regions were amplified from the RNA transcripts. For the first round of RT-PCR on the TCR CDR3, the HTBI primer set was used together with the Qiagen OneStep RT-PCR kit. TCRdb redid the processing of the public reads, applying fastp at Q25 and MiXCR, and retained in-frame beta chains. Every CDR3 protein is listed once, alongside the most common genes and DNA of its rows. The sample data list about 400,000 distinct CDR3 sequences, and roughly an eighth of these were observed just once. Around 30% of the sample is held by the ten biggest clonotypes. The sample comprised blood. The receptors originated from a man aged 45-65 years with Graves' ophthalmopathy.

The table lists this clonotype with a few counts. Being one base from a much bigger clone, this may be a read error. The V and J genes are TRBV28 and TRBJ2-7, with D perhaps TRBD1 (6 bases). V lost 8 bases and J 1 base, leaving 12 bases between the germline ends. The CDR3 spans 13 residues. Germline V gives CDR1 MDHEN, CDR2 SYDVKM. In nucleotides, the CDR3 is TGTGCCAGCGGGAACAGGGCATCCTACGAGCAGTACTTC. Translating it yields CASGNRASYEQYF.

With respect to this clonotype: A much larger clone is a single base away; this may be a read error. The CDR3 DNA reads TGCAGTGCTAGAGACCTTTGGGCGGGCATTCAGTACTTC. Encoded protein: CSARDLWAGIQYF. This chain links TRBV20-1 with TRBJ2-4, with a tentative D call TRBD2 (5 bases). The germline gives CDR1 DFQATT, CDR2 SNEGSKA (reference sequence). The CDR3 contains 13 residues. Between the trimmed V and J ends, which lost 0 bases and 9 bases, there was a span of 12 bases.

This clonotype was observed many times. The chain carries TRBV20-1 and TRBJ2-2; D might be TRBD1 (5 bases). The CDR3 is made up of 16 amino acids. V lost 4 bases to trimming and J lost 0 bases, with 15 bases between them. Germline CDR1 DFQATT, CDR2 SNEGSKA (reference sequence). The CDR3 loop is CSATSQGLSNTGELFF. The CDR3 DNA reads as TGCAGTGCTACATCTCAGGGATTATCGAACACCGGGGAGCTGTTTTTT.

In its sample, this clonotype was seen many times. The chain recombines TRBV24-1 with TRBJ2-2; TRBD2 matches 13 bases. The V and J ends lost 7 bases and 0 bases, in that order; junction bases with no gene match: 10. The germline gives CDR1 KGHDR, CDR2 SFDVKD. The CDR3 extends over 19 amino acids. The CDR3 coding sequence is TGTGCCACCAGCCACGTCCCGGGACTAGCGGGAACGAACACCGGGGAGCTGTTTTTT. Translating gives CATSHVPGLAGTNTGELFF.

This clonotype was picked up many times. V is TRBV6-1 and J is TRBJ2-3; D is ambiguous. This CDR3 has 16 amino acids. The V and J ends lost 6 bases and 3 bases respectively, with 19 bases between them. Germline CDR1 is MNHNS and CDR2 is SASEGT. CDR3 DNA: TGTGCCAGCAGCCTATTCGGGCGGTTGTCTACAGATACGCAGTATTTT. Amino acids: CASSLFGRLSTDTQYF.

There are many counts of this clonotype. The CDR3 sequence is CSAYGLAGDQEQYF. The CDR3 nucleotides read TGCAGTGCTTATGGACTAGCGGGAGATCAAGAGCAGTACTTC. The chain is built from TRBV20-1 and TRBJ2-7; 13 bases agree with TRBD2. Germline-derived CDR1 and CDR2 are DFQATT and SNEGSKA (reference sequence). The length of the CDR3 is 14 residues. V shed 5 bases and J 7 bases; nucleotides not matched to a gene: 8.

At least ten counts were recorded for this clonotype. The CDR3 DNA follows: TGTGCCAGCAGTTTAACCGAGGGAGCCTCCGAGCAGTACTTC. Translation: CASSLTEGASEQYF. The genes are TRBV12-3 or TRBV12-4 and TRBJ2-7; a possible D gene is TRBD2 (5 bases). CDR3 size: 14 residues. V shed 2 bases and J shed 6 bases, with 14 bases lying between them.

The sample holds many counts of this clonotype. The chain employs TRBV5-1 and TRBJ2-7; no clear D. Germline V gives CDR1 SGHRS, CDR2 YFSETQ. Trimming took 2 bases from V and 4 from J, leaving 13 bases between them. This CDR3 comprises 14 residues. The CDR3 region is CASSLPGRGYEQYF. Written as DNA, the CDR3 is TGCGCCAGCAGCTTACCGGGCCGTGGGTACGAGCAGTACTTC.

The sample holds many counts of this clonotype. This chain uses TRBV5-1 with TRBJ2-2, with D hard to call. The germline V and J ends were trimmed by 0 bases and 2 bases, with 8 bases remaining between them. CDR1 is SGHRS, CDR2 YFSETQ, per germline. This CDR3 comprises 15 residues. The CDR3 sequence: CASSLAGSNTGELFF. Here the CDR3 DNA reads TGCGCCAGCAGCTTGGCCGGGTCTAACACCGGGGAGCTGTTTTTT.

This clonotype was observed at least ten times. The V gene is TRBV20-1, the J gene TRBJ2-7, with a weak D call TRBD1 (6 bases). The CDR3 runs 12 residues. The V gene lost 4 bases and the J gene lost 5 bases, with 12 bases spanning the gap. CDR1 and CDR2 from the germline V gene are DFQATT and SNEGSKA (reference sequence). CDR3 nucleotide sequence: TGCAGTGCTATGAACAGGGCCAACGAGCAGTACTTC. It codes for CSAMNRANEQYF.

This clonotype was observed a handful of times. The chain carries TRBV6-2 or TRBV6-3 and TRBJ2-5; possible D gene TRBD2, 6 bases. Trimming removed 5 bases from V and 5 bases from J, with 18 bases in between. Germline-derived CDR1 and CDR2 are MNHEY and SVGEGT. This CDR3 has 15 residues. The CDR3 spells CASSRPQTSLETQYF. The DNA for the CDR3 is TGTGCCAGCAGTCGCCCTCAGACTAGTTTGGAGACCCAGTACTTC.

This clonotype came up many times. The genes are TRBV12-3 or TRBV12-4 and TRBJ2-7; 7 bases agree with TRBD1. Trimming took 7 bases from V and 6 from J; bases not matched to a gene: 6. The CDR3 totals 12 residues. Here the CDR3 reads CASTRGQREQYF. In DNA form, the CDR3 reads TGTGCCAGCACTAGGGGACAGCGCGAGCAGTACTTC.

Only a few counts were recorded for this clonotype. A much larger clone lies a single base off, so this may be a read error. The chain carries TRBV7-3 and TRBJ2-7; D is ambiguous. CDR1 SGHTA and CDR2 FQGTGA come from the germline V gene. This CDR3 is 14 amino acids long. Between the trimmed V and J ends, which lost 3 bases and 2 bases, there was a span of 11 bases. The CDR3 DNA is TGTGCCAGCAGCTTCCGACTGAGCCCCTACGAGCAGTACTTC. As protein: CASSFRLSPYEQYF.